Shown below are 16 T cell receptor beta chains from a single sample sequenced in a study of T cell responses to AZD1222 COVID-19 vaccine. Produced via immunoSEQ multiplex PCR; TCRdb's table is partial and in-frame only. The sample yields about 80,000 clones, around 85% seen once. This specimen was peripheral blood, taken 28 days after the second AZD1222 dose. Source of these receptors: an adult who received the AZD1222 COVID-19 vaccine.

This clone was counted a single time. This chain joins TRBV7-3 and TRBJ2-3, with 8 bases lining up with TRBD2. Germline V gives CDR1 SGHTA, CDR2 FQGTGA. The CDR3 totals 15 residues. The V gene end was trimmed by 2 bases and the J gene end by 2 bases; junction bases not matched to a gene: 3. The CDR3 protein is CASSLSSGLTDTQYF. The CDR3 DNA sequence: TGTGCCAGCAGCTTATCTAGCGGGCTCACAGATACGCAGTATTTT.

This clone was counted once. J is TRBJ1-1 and V is TRBV7-3; D may be TRBD1 (6 bases). This CDR3 has 15 residues. V dropped 4 bases and J dropped 3 bases, with 15 bases sitting between them. CDR1 and CDR2 from the germline V gene are SGHTA and FQGTGA. In DNA form, the CDR3 reads TGTGCCAGCAGCTACGGAGCAGGGGTATACACTGAAGCTTTCTTT. This translates into CASSYGAGVYTEAFF.

This chain joins TRBV7-9 and TRBJ2-5; 10 bases map to TRBD1. The CDR3 has 15 residues. The ends lost 2 bases at V and 5 bases at J; junction bases unmatched: 5. Per germline, CDR1 SEHNR and CDR2 FQNEAQ (reference sequence). The CDR3 reads CASSLHDRGLETQYF. DNA of the CDR3: TGTGCCAGCAGCTTACACGACAGGGGGCTTGAGACCCAGTACTTC.

The chain has TRBV28 and TRBJ2-3; D not certain. Germline-derived CDR1 and CDR2 are MDHEN and SYDVKM. The CDR3 loop spans 12 amino acids. With 3 bases removed from V and 8 bases from J, the gap between germline ends came to 9 bases. Here the CDR3 reads CASSFAAGTQYF. The CDR3 nucleotides read TGTGCCAGCAGTTTTGCAGCCGGTACGCAGTATTTT.

V and J are TRBV11-2 and TRBJ2-3; TRBD2 agrees at 7 bases. Germline CDR1 is SGHAT and CDR2 is FQNNGV. V lost 0 bases, J lost 0 bases, and 3 bases stayed unmatched. The CDR3 is made up of 16 amino acids. The CDR3 spells CASSLERGTSTDTQYF. The CDR3, as DNA: TGTGCCAGCAGCTTAGAGCGGGGGACTAGCACAGATACGCAGTATTTT.

This clone has just one count. The chain employs TRBV24-1 and TRBJ2-1; a possible D gene is TRBD1 (6 bases). V was shortened by 5 bases and J by 15 bases, with 16 bases between the two germline ends. Per the germline V gene, CDR1 is KGHDR and CDR2 is SFDVKD. The CDR3 contains 12 residues. For the CDR3, the DNA is TGTGCCACCAGTGTTAGGGACATGGTTCTGTTCTTC. Translation: CATSVRDMVLFF.

The chain combines TRBV7-2 with TRBJ2-3; no definite D call. Trimming took off 5 bases at V and 4 bases at J, with 16 bases between the two ends. CDR1 SGHTA and CDR2 FQGNSA come from the germline V gene. This CDR3 contains 15 residues. The DNA for the CDR3 is TGTGCCAGCAGCCACCCGGAAGGGCTCCCAGATACGCAGTATTTT. As protein: CASSHPEGLPDTQYF.

The rearrangement uses TRBV27 and TRBJ2-3, with D perhaps matching TRBD1 or TRBD2 (5 bases each). The CDR3 is made up of 13 amino acids. The V end lost 5 bases, the J end lost 5 bases, and 11 bases lay between the germline ends. Germline loops: CDR1 MNHEY, CDR2 SMNVEV (reference sequence). CDR3 in amino acids: CASSTGRVDTQYF. For the CDR3, the DNA is TGTGCCAGCAGTACGGGGCGCGTAGATACGCAGTATTTT.

The chain uses TRBV28 and TRBJ2-2, with no clear D. The CDR3 loop spans 12 amino acids. Trimming left V 7 bases short and J 2 bases short, with 5 bases between. Germline V gene lookup returns CDR1 MDHEN and CDR2 SYDVKM. CDR3 DNA: TGTGCCAGCACCTTAAACACCGGGGAGCTGTTTTTT. Its translation is CASTLNTGELFF.

The gene calls are TRBV5-5 and TRBJ1-1; D gene uncertain. Germline-derived CDR1 and CDR2 are SGHKS and YYEKEE (reference sequence). The CDR3 spans 14 residues. V gave up 1 base and J gave up 0 bases, with 7 bases separating them. CDR3: CASSLQLMNTEAFF. The CDR3 region has the DNA TGTGCCAGCAGCTTGCAACTTATGAACACTGAAGCTTTCTTT.

This clone has just one count. The gene calls are TRBV10-3 and TRBJ2-5; possible D gene TRBD2, 6 bases. The germline gives CDR1 ENHRY, CDR2 SYGVKD. The CDR3 runs 13 residues. The V gene lost 10 bases and the J gene lost 5 bases, with 17 bases spanning the gap. DNA of the CDR3: TGTGCCACAACCGGGGGACTCAGGGAGACCCAGTACTTC. It is translated as CATTGGLRETQYF.

J is TRBJ2-3 and V is TRBV28; D is ambiguous. The CDR3 extends over 13 amino acids. CDR1 and CDR2 (germline): MDHEN, SYDVKM. With 7 bases removed from V and 0 bases from J, the gap between germline ends came to 8 bases. CDR3 amino acids: CASNRPSTDTQYF. CDR3 DNA: TGTGCCAGCAACCGGCCTAGCACAGATACGCAGTATTTT.

In this sample, this clone turned up a few times. The gene calls are TRBV19 and TRBJ2-2, with a tentative D call TRBD1 (7 bases). Trimming removed 1 base from V and 5 bases from J, with 14 bases in between. Germline V CDR1 and CDR2: LNHDA, SQIVND (reference sequence). The CDR3 is made up of 16 amino acids. The CDR3, as DNA: TGTGCCAGTAGTATAGGTGGAGGGGGCCGTACCGGGGAGCTGTTTTTT. It translates to CASSIGGGGRTGELFF. Looking up the rest from reference TRBV19 and TRBJ2-2 gives the full variable domain: DGGITQSPKYLFRKEGQNVTLSCEQNLNHDAMYWYRQDPGQGLRLIYYSQIVNDFQKGDIAEGYSVSREKKESFPLTVTSAQKNPTAFYLCASSIGGGGRTGELFFGEGSRLTVL.

This clone was seen a few times. The chain links TRBV2 to TRBJ2-2, with D possibly being TRBD1 (5 bases). Per the germline V gene, CDR1 is SNHLY and CDR2 is FYNNEI. The CDR3 totals 16 residues. Trimming left V 1 base short and J 2 bases short, with 11 bases between. CDR3 sequence reads: CASSEEGKANTGELFF. In DNA form, the CDR3 reads TGTGCCAGCAGTGAAGAGGGGAAGGCAAACACCGGGGAGCTGTTTTTT.

The chain employs TRBV2 and TRBJ1-1; 8 nucleotides agree with TRBD1. Germline values: CDR1 SNHLY, CDR2 FYNNEI. The CDR3 length is 15 residues. The V and J ends lost 1 base and 0 bases, in that order; junction bases with no gene match: 1. CDR3 residues: CASSEEGQVNTEAFF. The CDR3 nucleotides read TGTGCCAGCAGTGAAGAGGGACAGGTGAACACTGAAGCTTTCTTT.

The CDR3 spells CASRAPGQGYFEAFF. CDR3 DNA: TGTGCCAGCAGAGCCCCGGGACAGGGTTATTTTGAAGCTTTCTTT. The V call is TRBV2, the J call TRBJ1-1; 9 bases are shared with TRBD1. The CDR3 covers 15 residues. Germline V gives CDR1 SNHLY, CDR2 FYNNEI. With V trimmed by 6 bases and J by 7 bases, 12 bases remained unmatched.